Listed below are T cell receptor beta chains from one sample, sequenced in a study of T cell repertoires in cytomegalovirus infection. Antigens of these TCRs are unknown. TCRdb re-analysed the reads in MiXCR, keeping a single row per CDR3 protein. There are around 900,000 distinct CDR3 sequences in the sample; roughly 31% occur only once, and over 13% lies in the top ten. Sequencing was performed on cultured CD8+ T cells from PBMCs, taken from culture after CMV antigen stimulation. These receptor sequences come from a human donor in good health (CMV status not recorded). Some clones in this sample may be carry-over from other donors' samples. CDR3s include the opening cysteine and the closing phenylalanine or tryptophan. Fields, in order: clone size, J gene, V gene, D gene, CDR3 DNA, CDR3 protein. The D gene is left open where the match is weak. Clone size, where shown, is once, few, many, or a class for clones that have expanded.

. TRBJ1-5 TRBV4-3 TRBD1 TGCGCCAGCAGCGAACAGGGGTATAGCAATCAGCCCCAGCATTTT CASSEQGYSNQPQHF
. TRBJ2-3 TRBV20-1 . TGCAGTGCCCCATATTCGGGGGTGGACATAGATACGCAGTATTTT CSAPYSGVDIDTQYF
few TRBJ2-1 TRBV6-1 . TGTGCCAGCAGTTACCGGGGAACCTACAATGAGCAGTTCTTC CASSYRGTYNEQFF
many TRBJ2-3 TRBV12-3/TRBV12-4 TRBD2 TGTGCCAGCAGCCACCTAGCGGGGGGGCCAACTACGCAGTATTTT CASSHLAGGPTTQYF
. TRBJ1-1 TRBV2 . TGTGCCAGCAGTGAAAGGGCCAGCCTGAACACTGAAGCTTTCTTT CASSERASLNTEAFF
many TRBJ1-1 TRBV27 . TGTGCCAGCAGTTTAGGAGACCCGAACACTGAAGCTTTCTTT CASSLGDPNTEAFF
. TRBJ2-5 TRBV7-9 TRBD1 TGTGCCAGCAGCTTAGTCCGGACAGGGCTTTCAGAGACCCAGTACTTC CASSLVRTGLSETQYF
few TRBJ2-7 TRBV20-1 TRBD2 TGCAGTGCCGAAAATATACTCTTAGCGGGGAGCTCCTACGAGCAGTACTTC CSAENILLAGSSYEQYF
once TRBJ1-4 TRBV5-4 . TGTGCCAGCAGCTCGTGGGACGGTGATGAAAAACTGTTTTTT CASSSWDGDEKLFF
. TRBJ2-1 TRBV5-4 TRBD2 TGTGCCAGCAGCTTGGTTGCGGGGGACTACAATGAGCAGTTCTTC CASSLVAGDYNEQFF
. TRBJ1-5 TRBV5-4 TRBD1 TGTGCCAGCAGCGTCGGGACAGGGGATCAGCCCCAGCATTTT CASSVGTGDQPQHF
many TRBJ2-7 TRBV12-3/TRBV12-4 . TGTGCCAGCACCGAAAGAATTGGTTCCGGGATCTCCACCTACGAGCAGTACTTC CASTERIGSGISTYEQYF
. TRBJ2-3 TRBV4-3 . TGCGCCAGCAGCCTTTGGGCAGCTTCTAACACAGATACGCAGTATTTT CASSLWAASNTDTQYF
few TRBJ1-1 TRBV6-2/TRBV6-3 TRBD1 TGTGCCAGCAGGCATACCCCCGGGACAGGGGTCACTGAAGCTTTCTTT CASRHTPGTGVTEAFF
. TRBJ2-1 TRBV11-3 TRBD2 TGTGCCAGCAGCTTGACTAAGCGGGGTGACAATGAGCAGTTCTTC CASSLTKRGDNEQFF
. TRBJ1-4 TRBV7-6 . TGTGCCAGCAGCTTAGCAGCGGGACCGAATGAAAAACTGTTTTTT CASSLAAGPNEKLFF
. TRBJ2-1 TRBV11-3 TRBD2 TGTGCCAGCAGCTTACGGGCTAGCGGGGGGGGTGAGCAGTTCTTC CASSLRASGGGEQFF
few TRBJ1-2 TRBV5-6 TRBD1 TGTGCCAGCAGCTTCTCTCGACAGGGGCTTTATGGCTACACCTTC CASSFSRQGLYGYTF
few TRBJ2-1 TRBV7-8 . TGTGCCAGCAGTTCAGGGGCTGATACCCTCAATGAGCAGTTCTTC CASSSGADTLNEQFF
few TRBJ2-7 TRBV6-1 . TGTGCCAGCAGCCCCTCCCGGAACAGCTACGAGCAGTACTTC CASSPSRNSYEQYF
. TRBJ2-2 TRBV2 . TGTGCCAGCATAGTTGGAGGACCCCGGGCCACCGGGGAGCTGTTTTTT CASIVGGPRATGELFF
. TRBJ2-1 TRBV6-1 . TGTGCCAGCAGTGAAGCACCTAGCTCCTACAATGAGCAGTTCTTC CASSEAPSSYNEQFF
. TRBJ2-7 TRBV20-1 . TGCAGTGCTAGAGATTTTACGAGTTCCTACGAGCAGTACTTC CSARDFTSSYEQYF
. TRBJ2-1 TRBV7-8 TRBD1 TGTGCCAGCAGCGCGGGACAGGGGTACACCTACAATGAGCAGTTCTTC CASSAGQGYTYNEQFF